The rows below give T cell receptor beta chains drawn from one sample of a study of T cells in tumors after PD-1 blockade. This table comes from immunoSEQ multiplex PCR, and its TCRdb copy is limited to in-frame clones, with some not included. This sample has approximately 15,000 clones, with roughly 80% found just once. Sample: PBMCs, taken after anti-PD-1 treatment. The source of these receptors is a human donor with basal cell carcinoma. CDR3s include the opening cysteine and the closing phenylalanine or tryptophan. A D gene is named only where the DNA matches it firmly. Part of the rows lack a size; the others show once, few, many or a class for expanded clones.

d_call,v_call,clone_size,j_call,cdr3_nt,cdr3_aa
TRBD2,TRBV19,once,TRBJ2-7,TGTGCCAGTACTAGCGGGGGGGCTTCTGGGAGCCCCTACGAGCAGTACTTC,CASTSGGASGSPYEQYF
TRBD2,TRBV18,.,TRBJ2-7,TGTGCCAGCTCACCATTAATTCTAGCGGGAGGGCTTAATGAGCAGTACTTC,CASSPLILAGGLNEQYF
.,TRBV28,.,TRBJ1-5,TGTGCCAGCAAGGAGAGGAAGACAGAACCTAATCAGCCCCAGCATTTT,CASKERKTEPNQPQHF
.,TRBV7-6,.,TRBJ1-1,TGTGCCAGCAGCTCCCAGGGAGGGGAGAAGGGTGAAGCTTTCTTT,CASSSQGGEKGEAFF
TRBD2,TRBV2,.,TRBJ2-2,TGTGCCAGCGGGCGGGGGGTCCCCACCGGGGAGCTGTTTTTT,CASGRGVPTGELFF
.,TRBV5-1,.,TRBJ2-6,TGCGCCAGCAGGAATACCGGGGGGCGTAGTCTGGGGGCCAACGTCCTGACTTTC,CASRNTGGRSLGANVLTF
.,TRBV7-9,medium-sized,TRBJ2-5,TGTGCCAGCAGCGTGGGATGGACCCAAGAGACCCAGTACTTC,CASSVGWTQETQYF
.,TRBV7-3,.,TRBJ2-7,TGTGCCAGCAGTCCATCAAGCGGTTCCTACGAGCAGTACTTC,CASSPSSGSYEQYF
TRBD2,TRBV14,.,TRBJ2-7,TGTGCCAGCAGCCAAGCACTAGCGGGGGTCGAGTACTTC,CASSQALAGVEYF
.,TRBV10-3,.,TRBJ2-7,TGTGCCATCAGTCACCCTAAGGGGGGCGCCTCCTACGAGCAGTACTTC,CAISHPKGGASYEQYF
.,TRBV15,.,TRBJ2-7,TGTGCCACCAGCAGAGATCTAGTCTCCTACGAGCAGTACTTC,CATSRDLVSYEQYF
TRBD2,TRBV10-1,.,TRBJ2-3,TGCGCCAGCAGTGAGTCTAGCGGGAGGGGAACGCAGTATTTT,CASSESSGRGTQYF
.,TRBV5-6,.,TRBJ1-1,TGTGCCAGCAGCTTGTCTGGGGCACTGAACACTGAAGCTTTCTTT,CASSLSGALNTEAFF
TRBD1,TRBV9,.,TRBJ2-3,TGTGCCGGGTCTAGGGGGCTCTCAGATACGCAGTATTTT,CAGSRGLSDTQYF
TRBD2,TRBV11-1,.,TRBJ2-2,TGTGCCAGCAGCTTACATGGGAGGGACACCGGGGAGCTGTTTTTT,CASSLHGRDTGELFF
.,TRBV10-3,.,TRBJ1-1,TGTGCCATCAGTGGTTCAGGCACTGAAGCTTTCTTT,CAISGSGTEAFF
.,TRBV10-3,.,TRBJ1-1,TGTGCCATCAGTGAGATCGTGGGAACAGCTTTCTTT,CAISEIVGTAFF
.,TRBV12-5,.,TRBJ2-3,TGTGCTAGTGGCCTCGGGAATACGCAGTATTTT,CASGLGNTQYF
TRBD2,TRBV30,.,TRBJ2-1,TGTGCCTGCACCTGTAGCGGGGGGGTGAATGAGCAGTTCTTC,CACTCSGGVNEQFF
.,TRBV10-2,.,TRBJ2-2,TGCGCCACCGCCCCACGGACGAACACCGGGGAGCTGTTTTTT,CATAPRTNTGELFF
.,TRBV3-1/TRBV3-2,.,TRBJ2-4,TGTGCCAGCAGCCAAGCAGGGATCCTCAAAAACATTCAGTACTTC,CASSQAGILKNIQYF
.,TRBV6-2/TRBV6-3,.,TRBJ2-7,TGTGCCAGCAGTTACTCGGAGGGGTATTCCTACGAGCAGTACTTC,CASSYSEGYSYEQYF
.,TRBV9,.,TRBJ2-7,TGTGCCAGCAGCGTAGGGCAGAACTACGAGCAGTACTTC,CASSVGQNYEQYF
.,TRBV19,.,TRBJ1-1,TGTGCCAGTAAGGGGAGGGGCGACACTGAAGCTTTCTTT,CASKGRGDTEAFF
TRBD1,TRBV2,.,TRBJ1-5,TGTGCCAGCAGAAGGACAGGAAATCAGCCCCAGCATTTT,CASRRTGNQPQHF
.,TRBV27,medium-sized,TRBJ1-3,TGTGCCAGCAGTCCGAACCGGGACACCTTCTCTGGAAACACCATATATTTT,CASSPNRDTFSGNTIYF
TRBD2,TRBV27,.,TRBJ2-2,TGTGCCAGCCGTAGGAGAGCGGGGGGGGGTACCGGGGAGCTGTTTTTT,CASRRRAGGGTGELFF
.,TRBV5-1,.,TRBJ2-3,TGCGCCAGCAGCTTGGCCCGCGGTGAGTGGGACACCCTCACAGATACGCAGTATTTT,CASSLARGEWDTLTDTQYF
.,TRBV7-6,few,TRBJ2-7,TGTGCCAGCAGCTCTCAGCCGGGGGTCCCTTACGAGCAGTACTTC,CASSSQPGVPYEQYF
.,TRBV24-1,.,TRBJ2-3,TGTGCCACCAGTGATTTATCAGGCACAGATACGCAGTATTTT,CATSDLSGTDTQYF
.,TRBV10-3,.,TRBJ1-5,TGTGCCATCTCTTCCAGGAGCAATCAGCCCCAGCATTTT,CAISSRSNQPQHF
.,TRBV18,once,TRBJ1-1,TGTGCCAGCTCACCAGGGTTGGTTTCACCAGCTTTCTTT,CASSPGLVSPAFF
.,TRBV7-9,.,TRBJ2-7,TGTGCCAGCAGCCTAAAAAGTGGTACGGACGAGCAGTACTTC,CASSLKSGTDEQYF
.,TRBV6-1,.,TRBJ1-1,TGTGCCAGCAGTGAGATTAAGACACTTCTGAACACTGAAGCTTTCTTT,CASSEIKTLLNTEAFF
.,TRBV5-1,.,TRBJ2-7,TGCGCCAGCAGGTCAGAGTACGAGCAGTACTTC,CASRSEYEQYF
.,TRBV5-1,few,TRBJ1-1,TGCGCCAGCAGCTGGGGACCGCTGAACACTGAAGCTTTCTTT,CASSWGPLNTEAFF
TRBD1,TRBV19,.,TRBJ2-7,TGTGCCAGTAGTAGAACAGGGGGCCTTCGCGAGCAGTACTTC,CASSRTGGLREQYF
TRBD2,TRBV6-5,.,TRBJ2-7,TGTGCCAGCAGTTACTCGGTCCTAGCGGATATCTACGAGCAGTACTTC,CASSYSVLADIYEQYF
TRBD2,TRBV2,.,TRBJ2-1,TGTGCCAGCAGTGGGACTAGCGGGAGATCTGGTGAGCAGTTCTTC,CASSGTSGRSGEQFF
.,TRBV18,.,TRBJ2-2,TGTGCCAGCTCACCTTGGGAGGCTTCGAACACCGGGGAGCTGTTTTTT,CASSPWEASNTGELFF
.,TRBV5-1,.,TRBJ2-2,TGCGCCAGCAGCTTGGGGACGTACACCGGGGAGCTGTTTTTT,CASSLGTYTGELFF
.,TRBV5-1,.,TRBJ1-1,TGCGCCAGCAGCTTGGAGGGGGGGGGCACTGAAGCTTTCTTT,CASSLEGGGTEAFF
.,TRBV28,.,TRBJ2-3,TGTGCCAGCAGTTTTAGCTCGGGGGTAGATAGATGGCGGGATACGCAGTATTTT,CASSFSSGVDRWRDTQYF
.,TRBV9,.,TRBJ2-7,TGTGCCAGCAGCGTAGGTGATTTATCCTACGAGCAGTACTTC,CASSVGDLSYEQYF
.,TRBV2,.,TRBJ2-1,TGTGCCAGCAACGAGGGAGGGGGGTCCGATGAGCAGTTCTTC,CASNEGGGSDEQFF
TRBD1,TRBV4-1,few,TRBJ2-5,TGCGCCAGCAGCCTGGGGGGGACAGGGAGCCAAGAGACCCAGTACTTC,CASSLGGTGSQETQYF
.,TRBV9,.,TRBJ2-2,TGTGCCAGCAGCGTAGGACTCTATACCGCCGGGGAGCTGTTTTTT,CASSVGLYTAGELFF
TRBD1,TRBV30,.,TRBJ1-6,TGTGCCTGGGACCGGGACAGTGGTTCACCCCTCCACTTT,CAWDRDSGSPLHF
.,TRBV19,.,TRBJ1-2,TGTGCCAGTAGTATCCCGGGAGTCAACTATGGCTACACCTTC,CASSIPGVNYGYTF
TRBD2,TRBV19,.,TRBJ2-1,TGTGCCAGTACAGCGGGGGGCAGCTCCTACAATGAGCAGTTCTTC,CASTAGGSSYNEQFF
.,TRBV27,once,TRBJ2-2,TGTGCCAGCAGTTCACCCGGGACTGCGAGGGCCGGGGAGCTGTTTTTT,CASSSPGTARAGELFF
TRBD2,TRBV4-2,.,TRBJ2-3,TGTGCCAGCAGCCAAGACGGGGCGGGGGGGGGCGCAGATACGCAGTATTTT,CASSQDGAGGGADTQYF
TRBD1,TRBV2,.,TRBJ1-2,TGTGCCAGCAGTAATGAGGGGGACAGGGGGCGATATGGCTACACCTTC,CASSNEGDRGRYGYTF
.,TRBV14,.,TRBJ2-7,TGTGCCAGCAGCCAAGGTAGAGGCTGGGATTCCTACGAGCAGTACTTC,CASSQGRGWDSYEQYF
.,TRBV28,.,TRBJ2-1,TGTGCCGGGTCTCGGGGCGGGGACCTCAATGAGCAGTTCTTC,CAGSRGGDLNEQFF
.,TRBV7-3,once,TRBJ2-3,TGTGCCAGCAGCTTCTACCCGCGGGCTATGGGATCGGATACGCAGTATTTT,CASSFYPRAMGSDTQYF
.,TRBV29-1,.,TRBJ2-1,TGCAGCGTTAGACCCCCGACGGGGTCCTACAATGAGCAGTTCTTC,CSVRPPTGSYNEQFF
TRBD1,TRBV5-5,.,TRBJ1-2,TGTGCCAGCAGCTCCGGGACAGGGTCCTATGGCTACACCTTC,CASSSGTGSYGYTF